This entry lists 23 T cell receptor beta chains sequenced from one sample in a study of shared clonotypes between healthy human individuals. Repertoires were generated with immunoSEQ multiplex PCR, while TCRdb's copy carries only in-frame clones and drops some. The sample has 330,000 or so clones, less than 85% seen once. The specimen sequenced was memory CD4+ T cells sorted from blood. The subset denotes: CD45RA-negative fraction. The receptors originated from a man in his thirties or forties in good health.

This chain connects TRBV19 to TRBJ2-3; TRBD2 matches 12 bases. CDR3 length: 17 residues. The J segment lost 4 bases and the V segment lost 1 base, leaving 6 bases of the junction unmatched. CDR1 and CDR2 (germline): LNHDA, SQIVND (reference sequence). The CDR3 loop reads CASSIGASGRASDTQYF. CDR3 in DNA: TGTGCCAGTAGTATAGGTGCTAGCGGGAGGGCATCAGATACGCAGTATTTT.

This clone was seen only once. V is TRBV2 and J is TRBJ2-7; D call uncertain. Germline values: CDR1 SNHLY, CDR2 FYNNEI. This CDR3 has 11 residues. V shed 4 bases and J shed 6 bases, with 7 bases lying between them. The CDR3 region is CASSAGLEQYF. The CDR3 nucleotides read TGTGCCAGCAGTGCTGGCCTCGAGCAGTACTTC.

In its sample, this clone was seen a few times. The J gene is TRBJ2-1, the V gene TRBV30; D gene ambiguous. CDR3 size: 14 residues. Germline V lookup: CDR1 GTSNPN, CDR2 SVGIG (reference sequence). Trimming left V 0 bases short and J 8 bases short, with 14 bases between. CDR3 bases: TGTGCCTGGAGTGTACAATCCGGCGGCGATGAGCAGTTCTTC. The encoded protein is CAWSVQSGGDEQFF.

The V gene is TRBV2, the J gene TRBJ2-6; 8 bases match TRBD1. The germline CDR1 and CDR2 sequences are SNHLY and FYNNEI. CDR3 length: 14 residues. After removal of 6 bases from V and 2 bases from J, the junction contained 0 bases not matched to a gene. CDR3 in DNA: TGTGCCAGCAGACAGGGGGCTGGGGCCAACGTCCTGACTTTC. It codes for CASRQGAGANVLTF.

The chain combines TRBV11-3 with TRBJ2-1, with TRBD2 matching over 10 bases. With 5 bases clipped from V and 1 base from J, the junction kept 17 bases outside the gene matches. The CDR3 has 20 residues. CDR1 is SGHNT and CDR2 is YENEEA in the germline V gene. Written as DNA, the CDR3 is TGTGCCAGCAGCGTAGGGACTAGCGTCCGCCGGAACACGTCCTACAATGAGCAGTTCTTC. Encoded protein: CASSVGTSVRRNTSYNEQFF.

This clone was observed at least ten times. This chain joins TRBV29-1 and TRBJ1-1; D is ambiguous. CDR3 size: 13 residues. V dropped 6 bases and J dropped 0 bases, with 11 bases sitting between them. The germline V gene has CDR1 SQVTM and CDR2 ANQGSEA. CDR3 nucleotide sequence: TGCAGCGTGACCTCGCAGATGAACACTGAAGCTTTCTTT. This gives the protein CSVTSQMNTEAFF.

In this sample, this clone turned up many times. This chain links TRBV19 with TRBJ2-2; D ambiguous. CDR1 and CDR2 (germline): LNHDA, SQIVND (reference sequence). This CDR3 spans 14 amino acids. V lost 7 bases and J lost 6, with 15 bases in between. Written as DNA, the CDR3 is TGTGCCAGTAACGCCGCCAATCGACCCGGGGAGCTGTTTTTT. It encodes CASNAANRPGELFF.

This clone has a single count. The V call is TRBV10-3, the J call TRBJ2-5; the D gene is possibly TRBD1 (6 bases). Trimming pared 7 bases from V and 1 base from J, leaving 13 bases between. The germline CDR1 and CDR2 sequences are ENHRY and SYGVKD. CDR3 length: 14 residues. The CDR3 DNA reads TGTGCCATCATGAAAGGGGGTTTCCAAGAGACCCAGTACTTC. This codes for CAIMKGGFQETQYF.

This rearrangement joins TRBV6-9 to TRBJ2-5; 8 bases match TRBD1. The trim removed 2 bases at V and 5 bases at J, leaving 7 bases unmatched. The CDR3 is 15 residues long. Germline V gene sequence: CDR1 MNHGY, CDR2 SVAAGI. This chain's CDR3 is CASSYRTGGQETQYF. DNA of the CDR3: TGTGCCAGCAGTTATCGAACAGGGGGTCAGGAGACCCAGTACTTC.

About this clone itself: Different DNA sequences within this sample yield the same CDR3. The V gene is TRBV7-2, the J gene TRBJ2-3; D gene ambiguous. V was cut by 6 bases and J by 0 bases, with 10 bases left in between. The germline gives CDR1 SGHTA, CDR2 FQGNSA. The CDR3 length is 14 residues. The CDR3 region has the DNA TGTGCCAGCAGTTTCCAGGCTAGCACAGATACGCAGTATTTT. Translated, it gives CASSFQASTDTQYF.

The chain couples TRBV27 to TRBJ2-7; D is uncertain. Germline CDR1 is MNHEY and CDR2 is SMNVEV (reference sequence). Trimming took off 5 bases at V and 3 bases at J, with 14 bases between the two ends. The CDR3 sequence is 14 residues long. This CDR3 reads CASSRKVSSYEQYF. In DNA, the CDR3 is TGTGCCAGCAGTCGAAAGGTCTCCAGCTACGAGCAGTACTTC.

This sequence joins TRBV29-1 and TRBJ2-5, with a weak D call TRBD1 (6 bases). The CDR3 is 13 amino acids. Germline CDR1 SQVTM, CDR2 ANQGSEA. Between the trimmed V and J ends, which lost 0 bases and 2 bases, there was a span of 7 bases. This CDR3 is CSVEEGQQETQYF. The CDR3, as DNA: TGCAGCGTTGAAGAAGGACAGCAAGAGACCCAGTACTTC.

The V call is TRBV7-9, the J call TRBJ1-1; D perhaps matches TRBD1 (5 bases). Trimming pared 4 bases from V and 6 bases from J, leaving 18 bases between. Per germline, CDR1 SEHNR and CDR2 FQNEAQ (reference sequence). The CDR3 covers 15 residues. Written as DNA, the CDR3 is TGTGCCAGCAGCTACAGACGGGGGGTGGTTGCTGAAGCTTTCTTT. As protein: CASSYRRGVVAEAFF.

The V gene is TRBV9, the J gene TRBJ1-1; D not certain. This CDR3 comprises 15 residues. Germline V gene data show CDR1 as SGDLS and CDR2 as YYNGEE. The germline V and J ends were trimmed by 2 bases and 4 bases, with 15 bases remaining between them. CDR3 loop: CASSVGRRRATEAFF. CDR3 nucleotide sequence: TGTGCCAGCAGCGTTGGTAGGAGGCGGGCCACTGAAGCTTTCTTT.

As DNA, the CDR3 is TGTGCCAGTAGTACCGAGCGAACTACTGAGCAGTTCTTC. It translates to CASSTERTTEQFF. The genes are TRBV19 and TRBJ2-1; D call uncertain. The CDR3 extends over 13 amino acids. The V gene lost 4 bases and the J gene lost 9 bases, with 13 bases spanning the gap. Germline values: CDR1 LNHDA, CDR2 SQIVND (reference sequence).

Here the CDR3 DNA reads TGTGCCAGCAGCTTTCAGTACAATGAGCAGTTCTTC. The encoded protein is CASSFQYNEQFF. This chain links TRBV7-2 with TRBJ2-1, with D hard to call. V was pared by 3 bases and J by 4 bases, with 4 bases between. This CDR3 is built from 12 residues. Germline CDR1 SGHTA, CDR2 FQGNSA.

This sequence joins TRBV20-1 and TRBJ2-7, with 7 bases identical to TRBD1. Trimming took 7 bases from V and 3 from J; bases not matched to a gene: 3. Germline CDR1 reads DFQATT; CDR2 reads SNEGSKA (reference sequence). This CDR3 is built from 11 residues. The CDR3 nucleotides are TGCAGTGTGGGACAGAACTACGAGCAGTACTTC. This sequence encodes CSVGQNYEQYF.

J is TRBJ2-7 and V is TRBV19, with 7 bases matching TRBD2. The germline V gene encodes CDR1 LNHDA and CDR2 SQIVND (reference sequence). This CDR3 is 14 amino acids long. V lost 5 bases, J lost 1 base, and 5 bases stayed unmatched. CDR3 nucleotides: TGTGCCAGTAGTGCCAGCGGGACTTCCTACGAGCAGTACTTC. This translates into CASSASGTSYEQYF.

In this sample, this clone turned up once. V and J are TRBV20-1 and TRBJ2-1; D is unresolved. Trimming stripped 1 base from V and 8 bases from J, with 6 bases between. The germline gives CDR1 DFQATT, CDR2 SNEGSKA (reference sequence). The CDR3 runs to 11 residues. The CDR3 reads CSARVGYEQFF. The CDR3 coding sequence is TGCAGTGCTAGAGTCGGGTATGAGCAGTTCTTC.

This chain links TRBV10-3 with TRBJ1-5, with unresolved D. The CDR3 is made up of 13 amino acids. Between the trimmed V and J ends, which lost 2 bases and 6 bases, there was a span of 8 bases. Germline-derived CDR1 and CDR2 are ENHRY and SYGVKD. As DNA, the CDR3 is TGTGCCATCAGTGAGGCAGGCCTTCAGCCCCAGCATTTT. It specifies CAISEAGLQPQHF.

This chain joins TRBV25-1 and TRBJ2-2; TRBD2 might be the D (6 bases). The CDR3 extends over 15 amino acids. V was trimmed by 4 bases and J by 6 bases, leaving 15 bases between them. Per the germline V gene, CDR1 is MGHDK and CDR2 is SYGVNS. Written as DNA, the CDR3 is TGTGCCAGCAGTGCCGGGAGTCGAGGACCCGGGGAGCTGTTTTTT. Translation: CASSAGSRGPGELFF.

The rearrangement links TRBV27 to TRBJ2-7, with 7 bases identical to TRBD2. Per the germline V gene, CDR1 is MNHEY and CDR2 is SMNVEV (reference sequence). CDR3 length: 16 residues. After removal of 6 bases from V and 0 bases from J, the junction contained 11 bases not matched to a gene. CDR3 protein: CASRYSGTELSYEQYF. The CDR3, as DNA: TGTGCCAGCAGATACAGCGGGACCGAGCTCTCCTACGAGCAGTACTTC.

This chain joins TRBV6-1 and TRBJ2-7, with 9 bases aligning to TRBD2. Trimming took 7 bases from V and 5 from J; bases not matched to a gene: 6. The CDR3 length is 13 residues. The germline V gene encodes CDR1 MNHNS and CDR2 SASEGT. CDR3 sequence: CASTPSGTHEQYF. CDR3 DNA sequence: TGTGCCAGCACCCCTAGCGGGACCCACGAGCAGTACTTC.